The 15 T cell receptor beta chains presented below share a single source sample, sequenced in a study of blood T cell repertoires in COVID-19. This table comes from immunoSEQ multiplex PCR, and its TCRdb copy is limited to in-frame clones, with some not included. This table holds around 200,000 clones, nearly 90% found once. Material: peripheral blood. Receptors originate from a woman between 18 and 29 years old who had recovered from COVID-19.

The chain has TRBV7-9 and TRBJ2-7; tentative D call: TRBD1 (5 bases). The V gene lost 5 bases and the J gene lost 1 base, with 15 bases spanning the gap. The CDR3 runs to 15 residues. CDR1 and CDR2 (germline): SEHNR, FQNEAQ (reference sequence). The CDR3 nucleotides are TGTGCCAGCAGCCCGAGTGCGCAGGGTTCCTACGAGCAGTACTTC. It is translated as CASSPSAQGSYEQYF.

This clone came up a few times. V and J are TRBV4-3 and TRBJ2-7; TRBD2 matches 7 bases. This CDR3 comprises 15 residues. J gave up 1 base and V 0 bases, and 3 bases lay outside the gene matches. Looked up from germline, CDR1 is LGHNA and CDR2 is YSLEER. The CDR3 spells CASSQDRGGSYEQYF. CDR3 nucleotides: TGCGCCAGCAGCCAAGATCGGGGAGGGTCCTACGAGCAGTACTTC.

DNA of the CDR3: TGTGCCAGCAGCACTTCCGGGACAGGTTGGTACGAGCAGTACTTC. Amino acid sequence: CASSTSGTGWYEQYF. J is TRBJ2-7 and V is TRBV7-2, with 8 bases aligning to TRBD1. The CDR3 loop spans 15 amino acids. J gave up 4 bases and V 5 bases, and 10 bases lay outside the gene matches. Germline V gene sequence: CDR1 SGHTA, CDR2 FQGNSA.

V usage is TRBV7-2 and J usage is TRBJ1-2; D is uncertain. Trimming stripped 6 bases from V and 3 bases from J, with 14 bases between. Looked up from germline, CDR1 is SGHTA and CDR2 is FQGNSA. The CDR3 is 14 amino acids. The CDR3 region is CASSQIPGDYGYTF. The DNA for the CDR3 is TGTGCCAGCAGTCAAATCCCGGGAGACTATGGCTACACCTTC.

The chain combines TRBV19 with TRBJ1-2; tentatively, D is TRBD1 (5 bases). Trimming removed 2 bases from V and 4 bases from J, with 14 bases in between. The CDR3 runs 15 residues. Germline V gene data show CDR1 as LNHDA and CDR2 as SQIVND (reference sequence). In DNA form, the CDR3 reads TGTGCCAGTAGTATACAACTTCAGGGCTTCTATGGCTACACCTTC. It yields the protein CASSIQLQGFYGYTF.

The chain uses TRBV7-2 and TRBJ2-1; D may be TRBD2 (5 bases). Germline CDR1 and CDR2: SGHTA and FQGNSA. The CDR3 runs 13 residues. The V end was cut by 2 bases, the J end by 9 bases, with 11 bases between. The CDR3 nucleotides read TGTGCCAGCAGCTTAACTTCTGAGGGTGAGCAGTTCTTC. Its protein is CASSLTSEGEQFF.

The rearrangement links TRBV4-1 to TRBJ1-1; TRBD1 aligns across 7 bases. The length of the CDR3 is 18 residues. From germline, CDR1 is MGHRA and CDR2 YSYEKL. V lost 0 bases to trimming and J lost 5 bases; unmatched junction nucleotides: 15. CDR3 loop: CASSQDLEVGGWDTEAFF. Here the CDR3 DNA reads TGCGCCAGCAGCCAAGATCTGGAGGTAGGGGGCTGGGATACTGAAGCTTTCTTT.

The chain links TRBV6-6 to TRBJ1-6; TRBD1 aligns across 11 bases. Losses at the gene ends were 2 bases for V and 7 bases for J; bases not matched to a gene: 1. Germline CDR1 MNHNY, CDR2 SVGAGI (reference sequence). The CDR3 runs 15 residues. The CDR3, as DNA: TGTGCCAGCAGTTACGGGACAGGGGGAAATTCACCCCTCCACTTT. This translates into CASSYGTGGNSPLHF.

V is TRBV5-4 and J is TRBJ2-7; D ambiguous. The CDR3 loop spans 14 amino acids. CDR1 is SGHNT and CDR2 is YYREEE in the germline V gene (reference sequence). Trimming cost V 0 bases and J 3 bases, with 10 bases left between them. The CDR3 sequence is CASSLETPDYEQYF. DNA for the CDR3: TGTGCCAGCAGCTTGGAGACACCAGACTACGAGCAGTACTTC.

The chain employs TRBV4-2 and TRBJ2-4; TRBD2 might be the D (6 bases). Trimming took 1 base from V and 0 from J, leaving 13 bases between them. CDR3 length: 17 residues. Germline V gene sequence: CDR1 LGHNA, CDR2 YNFKEQ. The CDR3 DNA reads TGTGCCAGCAGCCAAGGACGGGAGCTACGAGCCAAAAACATTCAGTACTTC. Translating it yields CASSQGRELRAKNIQYF.

This clone showed up just once. The chain recombines TRBV7-3 with TRBJ1-2, with a tentative D call TRBD1 (6 bases). Germline loops: CDR1 SGHTA, CDR2 FQGTGA. The length of the CDR3 is 15 residues. V was clipped by 1 base and J by 4 bases, with 13 bases between them. The CDR3 loop reads CASSLRAGESYGYTF. The CDR3 DNA sequence: TGTGCCAGCAGCTTAAGGGCAGGGGAGAGCTATGGCTACACCTTC.

The chain has TRBV7-2 and TRBJ2-3; 13 bases are a match to TRBD2. CDR1 SGHTA and CDR2 FQGNSA come from the germline V gene. The trim removed 5 bases at V and 6 bases at J, leaving 8 bases unmatched. The CDR3 is 16 amino acids. For the CDR3, the DNA is TGTGCCAGCAGCACCTGGACTAGCGGGAGCAGGGATACGCAGTATTTT. Translated: CASSTWTSGSRDTQYF. Variable domain in full (rest from reference TRBV7-2 and TRBJ2-3): GAGVSQSPSNKVTEKGKDVELRCDPISGHTALYWYRQSLGQGLEFLIYFQGNSAPDKSGLPSDRFSAERTGGSVSTLTIQRTQQEDSAVYLCASSTWTSGSRDTQYFGPGTRLTVL.

This rearrangement joins TRBV7-9 to TRBJ1-3; TRBD1 might be the D (6 bases). The length of the CDR3 is 14 residues. Germline values: CDR1 SEHNR, CDR2 FQNEAQ (reference sequence). Trimming removed 5 bases at V and 4 bases at J, with 12 bases between. The CDR3 protein is CASSRTGLGNTIYF. The CDR3 region has the DNA TGTGCCAGCAGCCGAACAGGGCTCGGAAACACCATATATTTT.

This chain links TRBV25-1 with TRBJ2-3; weak D call: TRBD2 (5 bases). This CDR3 region has 18 residues. Trimming left V 4 bases short and J 2 bases short, with 22 bases between. Germline V gene sequence: CDR1 MGHDK, CDR2 SYGVNS. The CDR3 DNA is TGTGCCAGCAGTGCCTTGGAGGCTCGAGAAGGTCACACAGATACGCAGTATTTT. Translating gives CASSALEAREGHTDTQYF.

The chain is built from TRBV6-6 and TRBJ1-1; no clear D. V dropped 3 bases and J dropped 7 bases, with 12 bases sitting between them. This CDR3 has 13 amino acids. CDR1 MNHNY and CDR2 SVGAGI come from the germline V gene (reference sequence). The CDR3 DNA reads as TGTGCCAGCAGTTATAGAGGGTTGGGTGAAGCTTTCTTT. It specifies CASSYRGLGEAFF.